In this sample, the clone carrying this T cell receptor beta chain turned up a few times. Its antigen is not identified. From RNA transcripts, TCR beta CDR3 regions were amplified. During a first-round RT-PCR of the TCR CDR3, the HTBI primer set was used. TCRdb itself ran the multiplex PCR reads through MiXCR, one entry per CDR3 protein. The sample includes a few hundred thousand distinct CDR3 sequences, approximately 16% of them seen just once. The study excluded patients with uncontrolled infection, other autoimmune disease, pregnancy or lactation. The sample is drawn from a study of T cells in Graves' hyperthyroidism and ophthalmopathy. Study as a whole: Staff took peripheral blood when the initial diagnosis was made, before any treatment began. The study's findings and limits: The model's output predicted ophthalmopathy at a median of around 6.9 months prior to onset.

The trim removed 5 bases at V and 4 bases at J, leaving 10 bases unmatched. The germline CDR1 and CDR2 sequences are SNHLY and FYNNEI. The CDR3 runs 16 residues. This clonotype originated in a woman in her forties with Graves' ophthalmopathy. Sequenced: blood. The chain employs TRBV2 and TRBJ2-1; the match to TRBD2 covers 8 bases. CDR3 DNA: TGTGCCAGCAGTTATCGACTAGCGACAGCTTACAATGAGCAGTTCTTC. Its protein product is CASSYRLATAYNEQFF.